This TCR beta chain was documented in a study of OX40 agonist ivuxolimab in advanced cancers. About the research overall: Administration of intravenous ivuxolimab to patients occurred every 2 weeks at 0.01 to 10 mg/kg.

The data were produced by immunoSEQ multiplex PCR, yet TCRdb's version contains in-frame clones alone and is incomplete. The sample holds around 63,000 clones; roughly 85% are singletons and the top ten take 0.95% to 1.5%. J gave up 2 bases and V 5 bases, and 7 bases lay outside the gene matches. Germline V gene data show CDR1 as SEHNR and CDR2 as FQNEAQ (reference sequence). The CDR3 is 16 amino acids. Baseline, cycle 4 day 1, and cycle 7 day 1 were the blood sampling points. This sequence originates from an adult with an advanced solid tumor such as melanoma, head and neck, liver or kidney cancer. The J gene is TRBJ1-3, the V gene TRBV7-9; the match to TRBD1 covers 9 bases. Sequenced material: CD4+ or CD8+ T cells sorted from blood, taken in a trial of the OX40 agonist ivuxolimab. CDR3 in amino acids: CASSPKDRGTGNTIYF. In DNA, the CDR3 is TGTGCCAGCAGCCCTAAGGACAGGGGCACTGGAAACACCATATATTTT.